This TCR beta chain stems from a study of blood T cell repertoires in COVID-19. Study overall: Samples taken during acute and convalescent COVID-19 were collected in the United States, Italy and Spain. The cDNA or gDNA used as material had been derived from T cells, B-cell-depleted T cells, or PBMCs.

There are 14 residues in the CDR3. Trimming cost V 4 bases and J 4 bases, with 14 bases left between them. Germline lookup yields CDR1 SGHRS and CDR2 YFSETQ. Original data processing: Reference gene primer amplification gave nucleated cell count estimates. Measured with immunoSEQ multiplex PCR; TCRdb has only the in-frame clones, and not every one. The V and J calls and clone size are taken from that table; D and trimming were inferred from the DNA. The table records about 170,000 clones, over 70% of them present only once. Source material: peripheral blood. The clonotype originates from a woman in her 70s who had recovered from COVID-19. This chain uses TRBV5-1 with TRBJ1-1, with D unclear. The CDR3 sequence: CASSPPGSVTEAFF. The CDR3 nucleotides are TGCGCCAGCAGCCCCCCGGGGTCTGTCACTGAAGCTTTCTTT. The variable domain in full, completed from reference TRBV5-1 and TRBJ1-1, reads KAGVTQTPRYLIKTRGQQVTLSCSPISGHRSVSWYQQTPGQGLQFLFEYFSETQRNKGNFPGRFSGRQFSNSRSEMNVSTLELGDSALYLCASSPPGSVTEAFFGQGTRLTVV.